These T cell receptor beta chains were read from a single sample in a study of control samples from healthy donors and cancer patients. Only in-frame clones appear in the TCRdb table, and some are missing; sequencing was by immunoSEQ multiplex PCR. The table lists 95,000 to 110,000 clones, around 89% of them singletons. The sequencing sample was made of PBMCs. The receptors here all came from a man aged 55 to 69 with lung cancer. Each CDR3 is given with its conserved first and last residue. For some rows the clone size is stated as once, few or many, or as a class when expanded; others skip it.

CDR3 protein,clone size,V gene,J gene
CASSRTSEAFF,NA,TRBV6-5,TRBJ1-1
CASSHDTEAFF,NA,TRBV3-1/TRBV3-2,TRBJ1-1
CASSETGMETEAFF,NA,TRBV2,TRBJ1-1
CASIRGRTDTQYF,once,TRBV5-8,TRBJ2-3
CASSQEIYFDAQEAFF,NA,TRBV3-1/TRBV3-2,TRBJ1-1
CASRFFGGGITEAFF,NA,TRBV6-5,TRBJ1-1
CASSAGGQRYGYTF,NA,TRBV5-8,TRBJ1-2
CASSPPAPGNQPQHF,NA,TRBV18,TRBJ1-5
CASSEDRVYGYTF,once,TRBV18,TRBJ1-2
CASSLGAGGWNTEAFF,few,TRBV7-9,TRBJ1-1
CASSFKGVSNYGYTF,NA,TRBV27,TRBJ1-2
CATSRGGGGNITGELFF,NA,TRBV15,TRBJ2-2
CASSDSSGGGTQYF,NA,TRBV6-1,TRBJ2-3
CASRGPGGNTIYF,NA,TRBV7-2,TRBJ1-3
CASSDTGHGYTF,NA,TRBV7-2,TRBJ1-2
CASSFSGGGGEYEQFF,NA,TRBV5-1,TRBJ2-1
CASSYGPTANYGYTF,NA,TRBV6-5,TRBJ1-2
CASSSGLAGPTDTQYF,NA,TRBV2,TRBJ2-3
CASARREDGYTF,NA,TRBV11-3,TRBJ1-2
CATRAGWNTEAFF,once,TRBV6-5,TRBJ1-1